Presented here are 25 T cell receptor beta chains from one specimen sequenced in a study of shared clonotypes between healthy human individuals. Measured with immunoSEQ multiplex PCR; TCRdb has only the in-frame clones, and not every one. Of over 850,000 clones in the sample, around 78% are singletons; the top ten hold 0.55% to 0.7%. The sample was memory CD4+ T cells from PBMCs. Subset here: CD45RA-negative fraction. These receptors came from a man aged 18-30 years in good health. Some clones in this sample may be carry-over from other donors' samples.

This clone was seen a few times. The rearrangement joins TRBV7-2 to TRBJ2-5, with D possibly TRBD2 on 5 matching bases. Germline V gene sequence: CDR1 SGHTA, CDR2 FQGNSA. CDR3 length: 15 amino acids. Between the trimmed V and J ends, which lost 4 bases and 7 bases, there was a span of 19 bases. CDR3 residues: CASSSTAASFWTQYF. The DNA for the CDR3 is TGTGCCAGCAGCTCCACAGCGGCCAGTTTTTGGACCCAGTACTTC. The full variable domain, with the rest looked up from reference TRBV7-2 and TRBJ2-5, is GAGVSQSPSNKVTEKGKDVELRCDPISGHTALYWYRQSLGQGLEFLIYFQGNSAPDKSGLPSDRFSAERTGGSVSTLTIQRTQQEDSAVYLCASSSTAASFWTQYFGPGTRLLVL.

The V and J genes are TRBV4-1 and TRBJ2-1, with 9 bases that match TRBD2. With V trimmed by 3 bases and J by 6 bases, 12 bases remained unmatched. Germline assignment: CDR1 MGHRA and CDR2 YSYEKL. The CDR3 spans 17 residues. The CDR3 sequence is CASSQALAGGTGNEQFF. Here the CDR3 DNA reads TGCGCCAGCAGCCAGGCTTTGGCGGGGGGGACGGGCAATGAGCAGTTCTTC.

This clone was seen only a few times. The chain carries TRBV6-6 and TRBJ1-4, with D perhaps TRBD1 (5 bases). V was clipped by 6 bases and J by 14 bases, with 16 bases between them. The CDR3 is 12 amino acids. Germline CDR1 reads MNHNY; CDR2 reads SVGAGI (reference sequence). The CDR3 sequence: CASSPVRWGLFF. For the CDR3, the DNA is TGTGCCAGCAGCCCCGTTAGGTGGGGCCTGTTTTTT.

The chain has TRBV5-5 and TRBJ2-2; TRBD2 might be the D (5 bases). This CDR3 has 13 amino acids. CDR1 and CDR2 from the germline V gene are SGHKS and YYEKEE (reference sequence). Trimming stripped 0 bases from V and 5 bases from J, with 5 bases between. DNA of the CDR3: TGTGCCAGCAGCTTGGCGGGGACCGGGGAGCTGTTTTTT. This translates into CASSLAGTGELFF.

This clone was counted between two and nine times. The sample holds other DNA sequences that translate to the same CDR3. The rearrangement uses TRBV7-9 and TRBJ1-1; 9 bases fit TRBD1. This CDR3 is built from 15 residues. CDR1 and CDR2 from the germline V gene are SEHNR and FQNEAQ (reference sequence). V shed 1 base and J 2 bases; nucleotides not matched to a gene: 2. The CDR3 DNA reads TGTGCCAGCAGCTTAGAAACAGGGGGCAACACTGAAGCTTTCTTT. Residues: CASSLETGGNTEAFF.

The rearrangement joins TRBV18 to TRBJ1-2; tentative D call: TRBD1 (5 bases). Looked up from germline, CDR1 is KGHSH and CDR2 is LQKENI. The CDR3 is made up of 15 amino acids. V was shortened by 8 bases and J by 2 bases, with 18 bases between the two germline ends. The DNA of the CDR3 is TGTGCCAGCGCCCCGCCATCGCGGGGCAACTATGGCTACACCTTC. It specifies CASAPPSRGNYGYTF. The variable domain in full, with the rest retrieved from reference TRBV18 and TRBJ1-2, is NAGVMQNPRHLVRRRGQEARLRCSPMKGHSHVYWYRQLPEEGLKFMVYLQKENIIDESGMPKERFSAEFPKEGPSILRIQQVVRGDSAAYFCASAPPSRGNYGYTFGSGTRLTVV.

The J gene is TRBJ2-5, the V gene TRBV6-1; no definite D call. With 2 bases removed from V and 2 bases from J, the gap between germline ends came to 6 bases. Germline V gene sequence: CDR1 MNHNS, CDR2 SASEGT. The CDR3 is 13 residues long. CDR3 residues: CASSESQQETQYF. CDR3 coding DNA: TGTGCCAGCAGTGAAAGCCAACAAGAGACCCAGTACTTC.

The V call is TRBV5-4, the J call TRBJ2-7; 12 bases match TRBD2. There are 15 residues in the CDR3. Losses at the gene ends were 3 bases for V and 4 bases for J; bases not matched to a gene: 5. CDR1 is SGHNT and CDR2 is YYREEE in the germline V gene (reference sequence). The CDR3 coding sequence is TGTGCCAGCAGCTCCCGGACTAGCGGGACTTACGAGCAGTACTTC. As protein: CASSSRTSGTYEQYF.

The table lists this clone with a few counts. This sequence joins TRBV5-1 and TRBJ1-1; a possible D gene is TRBD1 (5 bases). Trimming took off 5 bases at V and 5 bases at J, with 10 bases between the two ends. Germline V CDR1 and CDR2: SGHRS, YFSETQ. This CDR3 is built from 12 residues. For the CDR3, the DNA is TGCGCCAGCAGATTAGGGGAAACTGAAGCTTTCTTT. Translation: CASRLGETEAFF.

This clone was seen a handful of times. V and J are TRBV4-3 and TRBJ2-3; D call uncertain. V was pared by 2 bases and J by 4 bases, with 10 bases between. The CDR3 extends over 14 amino acids. Germline V gene lookup returns CDR1 LGHNA and CDR2 YSLEER. CDR3 sequence reads: CASSQRGRSDTQYF. The CDR3 nucleotides read TGCGCCAGCAGCCAACGCGGAAGGTCAGATACGCAGTATTTT.

This chain uses TRBV28 with TRBJ2-7, with 7 bases aligning to TRBD1. The CDR3 has 14 amino acids. Germline V gives CDR1 MDHEN, CDR2 SYDVKM. V gave up 6 bases and J gave up 0 bases; unmatched junction bases: 5. CDR3 loop: CASSTGVYSYEQYF. The CDR3 nucleotides read TGTGCCAGCAGCACAGGGGTTTACTCCTACGAGCAGTACTTC.

This chain connects TRBV29-1 to TRBJ2-3; D is unclear. CDR3 size: 13 residues. Trimming pared 4 bases from V and 2 bases from J, leaving 10 bases between. Germline-derived CDR1 and CDR2 are SQVTM and ANQGSEA. The CDR3 here is CSVVDSFTDTQYF. CDR3 nucleotide sequence: TGCAGCGTTGTCGACTCCTTCACAGATACGCAGTATTTT.

The chain has TRBV2 and TRBJ2-5; 12 bases align to TRBD2. The CDR3 runs 16 residues. The ends lost 1 base at V and 4 bases at J; junction bases unmatched: 4. CDR1 is SNHLY, CDR2 FYNNEI, per germline. The chain's CDR3 is CASSEGTSGIRETQYF. CDR3 coding DNA: TGTGCCAGCAGTGAAGGGACTAGCGGGATTCGAGAGACCCAGTACTTC.

The chain employs TRBV6-4 and TRBJ2-5; maybe TRBD1 (5 bases). Trimming shortened V by 3 bases and J by 7 bases, and 15 bases separated the two germline ends. Germline CDR1 and CDR2: MRHNA and SNTAGT. The CDR3 consists of 14 residues. In DNA form, the CDR3 reads TGTGCCAGCAGTGAAAAAGGGGATCGAGTGACCCAGTACTTC. The encoded protein is CASSEKGDRVTQYF.

Concerning this clone: The sample contains more than one DNA sequence encoding this CDR3. The J gene is TRBJ2-7, the V gene TRBV11-2; 7 bases align to TRBD1. This CDR3 spans 15 amino acids. The V gene's germline CDR1 is SGHAT and CDR2 FQNNGV. Trimming cost V 0 bases and J 2 bases; bases outside gene matches: 4. CDR3 in amino acids: CASSLDGTETYEQYF. The CDR3 nucleotides read TGTGCCAGCAGCTTAGATGGGACAGAAACCTACGAGCAGTACTTC. Using reference TRBV11-2 and TRBJ2-7 for the parts outside the CDR3, the full variable domain is EAGVAQSPRYKIIEKRQSVAFWCNPISGHATLYWYQQILGQGPKLLIQFQNNGVVDDSQLPKDRFSAERLKGVDSTLKIQPAKLEDSAVYLCASSLDGTETYEQYFGPGTRLTVT.

The rearrangement links TRBV5-6 to TRBJ2-3; D uncertain. V lost 5 bases, J lost 3 bases, and 13 bases lay in between. This CDR3 has 14 residues. Germline V gives CDR1 SGHDT, CDR2 YYEEEE. DNA for the CDR3: TGTGCCAGCAGATCGGACGATCTGACAGATACGCAGTATTTT. Its translation: CASRSDDLTDTQYF.

This clone has just one count. The chain joins TRBV18 to TRBJ1-2; D perhaps matches TRBD1 (5 bases). Germline V CDR1 and CDR2: KGHSH, LQKENI. CDR3 size: 18 residues. The V end lost 3 bases, the J end lost 2 bases, and 22 bases lay between the germline ends. For the CDR3, the DNA is TGTGCCAGCTCACCTCTCTCTATGGGGCCAGGTCAAAACTATGGCTACACCTTC. Its protein product is CASSPLSMGPGQNYGYTF.

The rearrangement links TRBV7-3 to TRBJ2-5; D remains ambiguous. V gave up 2 bases and J gave up 5 bases, with 12 bases separating them. CDR3 length: 14 amino acids. Germline values: CDR1 SGHTA, CDR2 FQGTGA. CDR3 bases: TGTGCCAGCAGCTTACGAAGTAGTGGGGAGACCCAGTACTTC. This encodes CASSLRSSGETQYF.

This clone was detected many times. This chain joins TRBV5-4 and TRBJ1-4; 10 nucleotides match TRBD1. Germline V gene data show CDR1 as SGHNT and CDR2 as YYREEE (reference sequence). With 9 bases clipped from V and 8 bases from J, the junction kept 10 bases outside the gene matches. The CDR3 is 14 amino acids. The CDR3 sequence is CATTRGTGEEKLFF. DNA for the CDR3: TGTGCCACCACGCGGGGGACAGGGGAAGAAAAACTGTTTTTT. Variable domain in full (rest from reference TRBV5-4 and TRBJ1-4): ETGVTQSPTHLIKTRGQQVTLRCSSQSGHNTVSWYQQALGQGPQFIFQYYREEENGRGNFPPRFSGLQFPNYSSELNVNALELDDSALYLCATTRGTGEEKLFFGSGTQLSVL.

The chain links TRBV28 to TRBJ2-7; D perhaps matches TRBD1 (6 bases). V lost 4 bases, J lost 3 bases, and 19 bases lay in between. The length of the CDR3 is 16 residues. Germline V CDR1 and CDR2: MDHEN, SYDVKM. The CDR3 sequence is CASSSLQGQGIYEQYF. CDR3 nucleotides: TGTGCCAGCAGTTCCCTACAGGGCCAGGGTATCTACGAGCAGTACTTC.

This clone was seen a few times. V gene TRBV29-1 combines with J gene TRBJ1-2, with no clear D. The CDR3 has 9 amino acids. The V and J ends lost 4 bases and 8 bases respectively, with 5 bases between them. Germline V gene sequence: CDR1 SQVTM, CDR2 ANQGSEA. DNA for the CDR3: TGCAGCGTTGGTCCGGGCTACACCTTC. Amino acids: CSVGPGYTF.

V is TRBV6-6 and J is TRBJ1-1, with a possible D match to TRBD1 (5 bases). The CDR3 extends over 14 amino acids. CDR1 and CDR2 from the germline V gene are MNHNY and SVGAGI (reference sequence). The germline V and J ends were trimmed by 7 bases and 5 bases, with 17 bases remaining between them. This CDR3 is CASTQREGRTEAFF. The CDR3 region has the DNA TGTGCCAGCACCCAGAGGGAGGGGCGAACTGAAGCTTTCTTT.

This clone was recorded once. This chain links TRBV7-2 with TRBJ2-1; 10 nucleotides match TRBD2. This CDR3 is 14 amino acids long. Per germline, CDR1 SGHTA and CDR2 FQGNSA. V gave up 5 bases and J gave up 6 bases; unmatched junction bases: 4. The CDR3 protein is CASSAGTSVNEQFF. As DNA, the CDR3 is TGTGCCAGCAGCGCTGGGACTAGCGTCAATGAGCAGTTCTTC.

The chain links TRBV28 to TRBJ1-2; D is possibly TRBD1 (6 bases). CDR1 MDHEN and CDR2 SYDVKM come from the germline V gene. The CDR3 loop spans 14 amino acids. Trimming pared 7 bases from V and 2 bases from J, leaving 14 bases between. This CDR3 is CASTLGAQNYGYTF. As DNA, the CDR3 is TGTGCCAGCACTTTGGGGGCACAAAACTATGGCTACACCTTC.

This sequence joins TRBV9 and TRBJ1-4; D not certain. Germline CDR1 reads SGDLS; CDR2 reads YYNGEE. This CDR3 comprises 14 residues. The V end was cut by 3 bases, the J end by 3 bases, with 9 bases between. The CDR3: CASSGGVANEKLFF. CDR3 DNA: TGTGCCAGCAGCGGGGGAGTGGCTAATGAAAAACTGTTTTTT.